This section outlines one T cell receptor (beta chain) sequence together with its context. Its target is not known. The data are from a study of cytomegalovirus exposure and HLA in healthy donors. Study-wide context: About 80 million unique TCRs, all from HLA-typed donors, were included in an early release of the data. Notes on the study in general: The authors later found most CMV-associated TCR beta chains appeared HLA-restricted. When analyzed later, a missense DCLRE1C variant was found to be linked to TCR beta V- and J-gene trimming.

Both 60 Vbeta primers and 13 Jbeta primers went into the PCR. Assay used: immunoSEQ multiplex PCR; TCRdb lists only in-frame clones, some missing. The sample has 150,000 to 200,000 clones, around 79% seen once. All the people who gave samples were healthy bone marrow donors. Germline CDR1 SGHRS, CDR2 YFSETQ. The V end was cut by 6 bases, the J end by 4 bases, with 14 bases between. The CDR3 is 14 residues long. The sequencing sample was made of PBMCs. This TCR derives from a woman aged 35 to 49 in good health and CMV-seronegative. This chain uses TRBV5-1 with TRBJ1-3; a possible D gene is TRBD1 (5 bases). The CDR3 protein is CASILGARGNTIYF. In DNA form, the CDR3 reads TGCGCCAGCATCCTTGGGGCGAGGGGAAACACCATATATTTT.